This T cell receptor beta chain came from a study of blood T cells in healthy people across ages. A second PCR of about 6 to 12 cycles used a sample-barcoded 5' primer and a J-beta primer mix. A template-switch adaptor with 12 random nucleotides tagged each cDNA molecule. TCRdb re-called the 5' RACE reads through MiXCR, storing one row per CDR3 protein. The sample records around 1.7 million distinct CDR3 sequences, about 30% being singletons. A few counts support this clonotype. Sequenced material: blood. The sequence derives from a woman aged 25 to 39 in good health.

The CDR3: CASSEISGSHNEQFF. The CDR3 DNA sequence: TGTGCCAGCAGTGAAATTAGCGGGAGTCACAATGAGCAGTTCTTC. V is TRBV2 and J is TRBJ2-1; TRBD2 agrees at 9 bases. Germline assignment: CDR1 SNHLY and CDR2 FYNNEI. V shed 2 bases, J shed 5 bases, and the junction held 4 bases outside the gene matches. The CDR3 runs 15 residues.